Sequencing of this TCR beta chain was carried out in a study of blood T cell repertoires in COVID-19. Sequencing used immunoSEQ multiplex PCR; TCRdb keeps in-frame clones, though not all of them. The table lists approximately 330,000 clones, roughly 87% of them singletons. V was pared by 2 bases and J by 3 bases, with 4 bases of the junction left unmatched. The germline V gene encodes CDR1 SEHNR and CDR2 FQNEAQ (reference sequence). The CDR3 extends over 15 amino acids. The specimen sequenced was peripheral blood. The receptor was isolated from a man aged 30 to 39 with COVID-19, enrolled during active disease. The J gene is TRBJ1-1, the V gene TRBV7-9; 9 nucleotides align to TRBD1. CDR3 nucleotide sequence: TGTGCCAGCAGCTTAATGGGACAGGGCCACACTGAAGCTTTCTTT. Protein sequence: CASSLMGQGHTEAFF.